What follows are 18 T cell receptor beta chains derived from one specimen sequenced in a study of blood T cell repertoires in COVID-19. TCRdb's copy holds only in-frame clones and misses some; the assay was immunoSEQ multiplex PCR. The sample has some 200,000 clones, roughly 80% seen once. Specimen: PBMCs or T cells enriched from blood (not recorded which). These receptors were taken from a man between 40 and 49 years old who had recovered from COVID-19.

The gene calls are TRBV10-2 and TRBJ1-5; D not certain. The CDR3 is 17 residues long. The V gene's germline CDR1 is WSHSY and CDR2 SAAADI. The V and J ends lost 0 bases and 2 bases respectively, with 14 bases between them. This chain's CDR3 is CASSESYGWYGNQPQHF. The CDR3 region has the DNA TGCGCCAGCAGTGAGTCGTACGGTTGGTATGGCAATCAGCCCCAGCATTTT.

This chain connects TRBV15 to TRBJ1-2; 7 positions match TRBD1. Trimming cost V 2 bases and J 4 bases; bases outside gene matches: 10. Germline CDR1 LNHNV, CDR2 YYDKDF (reference sequence). The CDR3 sequence is 16 residues long. The CDR3: CATSRNTGVWGYGYTF. As DNA, the CDR3 is TGTGCCACCAGCAGAAACACAGGGGTGTGGGGCTATGGCTACACCTTC.

This chain connects TRBV19 to TRBJ1-5, with a weak D call TRBD1 (6 bases). Germline lookup yields CDR1 LNHDA and CDR2 SQIVND (reference sequence). The CDR3 has 14 amino acids. Trimming cost V 2 bases and J 5 bases, with 10 bases left between them. CDR3 residues: CASSITGLDQPQHF. Here the CDR3 DNA reads TGTGCCAGTAGTATAACAGGGTTGGATCAGCCCCAGCATTTT.

V gene TRBV15 combines with J gene TRBJ1-2, with D perhaps matching TRBD1 (5 bases). In germline, CDR1 is LNHNV, CDR2 YYDKDF (reference sequence). V was cut by 2 bases and J by 4 bases, with 20 bases left in between. CDR3 length equals 17 residues. Here the CDR3 reads CATSRRREVRGGYGYTF. DNA of the CDR3: TGTGCCACCAGCAGACGCCGGGAGGTTCGGGGCGGCTATGGCTACACCTTC.

The CDR3 sequence is CASSPPPWRSGDTQYF. The CDR3 DNA is TGTGCCAGCAGCCCTCCCCCATGGAGGTCGGGGGATACGCAGTATTTT. The chain uses TRBV28 and TRBJ2-3, with D perhaps TRBD2 (5 bases). The V gene's germline CDR1 is MDHEN and CDR2 SYDVKM. The CDR3 covers 16 residues. The germline V and J ends were trimmed by 6 bases and 6 bases, with 22 bases remaining between them.

The rearrangement uses TRBV5-1 and TRBJ1-1; 9 bases map to TRBD1. The V and J ends lost 3 bases and 2 bases, in that order; junction bases with no gene match: 5. CDR3 length: 15 amino acids. Germline V gene sequence: CDR1 SGHRS, CDR2 YFSETQ. In nucleotides, the CDR3 is TGCGCCAGCAGCTCGGGACAGGGAACCAACACTGAAGCTTTCTTT. Protein sequence: CASSSGQGTNTEAFF.

This clone was counted only a few times. V usage is TRBV19 and J usage is TRBJ1-3, with D possibly being TRBD1 (6 bases). Trimming cost V 5 bases and J 5 bases, with 10 bases left between them. Germline V gives CDR1 LNHDA, CDR2 SQIVND (reference sequence). There are 13 residues in the CDR3. Here the CDR3 reads CASSLDRRNTIYF. CDR3 DNA sequence: TGTGCCAGTAGTTTGGACAGACGAAACACCATATATTTT.

The chain combines TRBV11-2 with TRBJ1-6, with a weak D call TRBD1 (5 bases). CDR1 and CDR2 from the germline V gene are SGHAT and FQNNGV. The CDR3 runs to 18 residues. The germline V and J ends were trimmed by 3 bases and 3 bases, with 18 bases remaining between them. The DNA for the CDR3 is TGTGCCAGCAGCTTGGGGGGTGCCTCAAGTTTCTATAATTCACCCCTCCACTTT. This translates into CASSLGGASSFYNSPLHF.

This chain connects TRBV3-1 (or the pseudogene TRBV3-2) to TRBJ1-2; D possibly corresponds to TRBD1 (6 bases). CDR3 length: 14 residues. Germline V gene sequence: CDR1 LGHDT, CDR2 YNNKEL (reference sequence). V was pared by 3 bases and J by 4 bases, with 12 bases between. The CDR3 coding sequence is TGTGCCAGCAGCCAGGGACATGGAAGCTATGGCTACACCTTC. It is translated as CASSQGHGSYGYTF.

V gene TRBV29-1 combines with J gene TRBJ1-4; D is unresolved. V gave up 5 bases and J gave up 6 bases, with 10 bases separating them. This CDR3 has 12 amino acids. Germline loops: CDR1 SQVTM, CDR2 ANQGSEA. CDR3 residues: CSVWPVHEKLFF. The CDR3 coding sequence is TGCAGCGTTTGGCCCGTACATGAAAAACTGTTTTTT.

This clone was seen a few times. The chain couples TRBV19 to TRBJ1-5; D gene ambiguous. V shed 5 bases and J shed 9 bases, with 11 bases lying between them. CDR1 is LNHDA, CDR2 SQIVND, per germline (reference sequence). This CDR3 has 12 residues. The CDR3 here is CASSGVGGPQHF. The DNA of the CDR3 is TGTGCCAGTAGTGGGGTTGGAGGGCCCCAGCATTTT.

The chain links TRBV5-1 to TRBJ2-3, with TRBD1 matching 12 bases. The CDR3 extends over 16 amino acids. The J segment lost 3 bases and the V segment lost 5 bases, leaving 7 bases of the junction unmatched. From germline, CDR1 is SGHRS and CDR2 YFSETQ. CDR3 coding DNA: TGCGCCAGCAGTCCCGGGACAGGGGGCAGGACAGATACGCAGTATTTT. Encoded protein: CASSPGTGGRTDTQYF.

Only one count was recorded for this clone. This chain connects TRBV2 to TRBJ2-1; 9 nucleotides agree with TRBD1. Germline CDR1 is SNHLY and CDR2 is FYNNEI. With V trimmed by 8 bases and J by 14 bases, 10 bases remained unmatched. CDR3 length: 12 amino acids. In nucleotides, the CDR3 is TGTGCCAGCGGGACAGGGAAAGGAATTGAGTTCTTC. Translation: CASGTGKGIEFF. Full variable domain (rest looked up from reference TRBV2 and TRBJ2-1): EPEVTQTPSHQVTQMGQEVILRCVPISNHLYFYWYRQILGQKVEFLVSFYNNEISEKSEIFDDQFSVERPDGSNFTLKIRSTKLEDSAMYFCASGTGKGIEFFGPGTRLTVL.

The J gene is TRBJ1-6, the V gene TRBV5-6; no clear D gene. Between the trimmed V and J ends, which lost 0 bases and 8 bases, there was a span of 6 bases. Germline values: CDR1 SGHDT, CDR2 YYEEEE. The CDR3 sequence is 13 residues long. The CDR3 coding sequence is TGTGCCAGCAGCTTGGGGCCTGATTCACCCCTCCACTTT. It translates to CASSLGPDSPLHF.

The chain recombines TRBV19 with TRBJ2-4; D remains ambiguous. The V and J ends lost 1 base and 1 base respectively, with 8 bases between them. Per germline, CDR1 LNHDA and CDR2 SQIVND (reference sequence). The length of the CDR3 is 15 residues. The CDR3 region is CASSIGALAKNIQYF. The CDR3 region has the DNA TGTGCCAGTAGTATAGGGGCGCTGGCCAAAAACATTCAGTACTTC.

The chain employs TRBV11-1 and TRBJ1-6; 10 nucleotides agree with TRBD1. CDR1 is SGHAT and CDR2 is FQDESV in the germline V gene (reference sequence). The CDR3 is 16 amino acids. V dropped 4 bases and J dropped 10; count of bases not matched to a gene: 10. CDR3 DNA: TGTGCCAGCAGCTCCGACAGGGGGCGAACGCACTCACCCCTCCACTTT. This codes for CASSSDRGRTHSPLHF.

The count of this clone is one. The chain links TRBV28 to TRBJ1-2; 9 bases line up with TRBD1. Unmatched junction bases numbered 10, after V lost 3 bases and J lost 5 bases. This CDR3 has 16 amino acids. Germline loops: CDR1 MDHEN, CDR2 SYDVKM. In DNA form, the CDR3 reads TGTGCCAGCAGTTTTACGGGACAGGGCATCGGATATGGCTACACCTTC. This codes for CASSFTGQGIGYGYTF.

V gene TRBV5-8 combines with J gene TRBJ1-2; possibly TRBD1 for D (5 bases). The CDR3 loop spans 15 amino acids. From germline, CDR1 is SGHTS and CDR2 YDEGEE. Trimming removed 0 bases at V and 1 base at J, with 10 bases between. CDR3 residues: CASSLGQNFNYGYTF. CDR3 nucleotide sequence: TGTGCCAGCAGCTTGGGACAGAATTTTAACTATGGCTACACCTTC. Drawing the rest from reference TRBV5-8 and TRBJ1-2, the complete variable domain is EAGVTQSPTHLIKTRGQQATLRCSPISGHTSVYWYQQALGLGLQFLLWYDEGEERNRGNFPPRFSGRQFPNYSSELNVNALELEDSALYLCASSLGQNFNYGYTFGSGTRLTVV.